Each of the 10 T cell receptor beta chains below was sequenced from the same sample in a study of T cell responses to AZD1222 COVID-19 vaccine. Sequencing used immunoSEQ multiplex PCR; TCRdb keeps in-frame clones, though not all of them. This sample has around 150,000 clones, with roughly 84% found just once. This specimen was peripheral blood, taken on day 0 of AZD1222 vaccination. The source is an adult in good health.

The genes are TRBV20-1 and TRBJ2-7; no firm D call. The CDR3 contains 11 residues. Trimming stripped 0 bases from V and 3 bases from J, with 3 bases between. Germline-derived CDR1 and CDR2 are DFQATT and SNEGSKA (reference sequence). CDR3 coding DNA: TGCAGTGCTAGAGATCTCTACGAGCAGTACTTC. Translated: CSARDLYEQYF.

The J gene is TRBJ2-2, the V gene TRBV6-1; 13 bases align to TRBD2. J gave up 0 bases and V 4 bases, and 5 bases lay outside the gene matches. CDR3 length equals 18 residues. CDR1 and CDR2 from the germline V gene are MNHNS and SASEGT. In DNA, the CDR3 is TGTGCCAGCAGTGGACAGGGACTAGCGGGGACGAACACCGGGGAGCTGTTTTTT. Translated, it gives CASSGQGLAGTNTGELFF.

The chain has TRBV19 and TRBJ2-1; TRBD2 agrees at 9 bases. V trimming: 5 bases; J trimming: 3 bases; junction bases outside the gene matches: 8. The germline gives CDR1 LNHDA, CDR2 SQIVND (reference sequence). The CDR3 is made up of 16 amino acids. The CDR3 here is CASSLRAGGLYNEQFF. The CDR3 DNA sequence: TGTGCCAGTAGTCTTCGAGCGGGGGGCCTCTACAATGAGCAGTTCTTC.

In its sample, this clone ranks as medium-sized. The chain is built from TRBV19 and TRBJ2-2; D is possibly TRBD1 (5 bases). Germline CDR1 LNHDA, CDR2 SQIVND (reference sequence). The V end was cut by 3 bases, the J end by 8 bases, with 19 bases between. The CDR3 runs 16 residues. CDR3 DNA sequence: TGTGCCAGTAGTATCTCCAAGCGAAGATGGACAGGGGAGCTGTTTTTT. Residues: CASSISKRRWTGELFF.

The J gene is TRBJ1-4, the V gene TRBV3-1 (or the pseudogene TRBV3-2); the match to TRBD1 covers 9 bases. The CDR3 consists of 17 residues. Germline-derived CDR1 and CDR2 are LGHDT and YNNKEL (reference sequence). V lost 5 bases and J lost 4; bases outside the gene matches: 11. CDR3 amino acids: CASSKSDRGKSNEKLFF. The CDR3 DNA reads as TGTGCCAGCAGCAAGAGCGACAGGGGGAAAAGTAATGAAAAACTGTTTTTT.

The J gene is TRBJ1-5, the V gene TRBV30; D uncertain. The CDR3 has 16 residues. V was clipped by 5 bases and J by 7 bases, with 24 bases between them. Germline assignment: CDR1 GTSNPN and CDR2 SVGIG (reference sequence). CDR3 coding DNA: TGTGCCTGGGCCCTTGGGCAACGAGGAGGCAGGCAGCCCCAGCATTTT. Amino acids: CAWALGQRGGRQPQHF.

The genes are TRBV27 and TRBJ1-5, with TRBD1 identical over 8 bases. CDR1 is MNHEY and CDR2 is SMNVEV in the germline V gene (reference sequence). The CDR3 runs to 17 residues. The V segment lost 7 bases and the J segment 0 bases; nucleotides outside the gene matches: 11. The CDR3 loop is CASTSGQGRISNQPQHF. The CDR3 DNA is TGTGCCAGCACCTCCGGACAGGGCAGGATTAGCAATCAGCCCCAGCATTTT.

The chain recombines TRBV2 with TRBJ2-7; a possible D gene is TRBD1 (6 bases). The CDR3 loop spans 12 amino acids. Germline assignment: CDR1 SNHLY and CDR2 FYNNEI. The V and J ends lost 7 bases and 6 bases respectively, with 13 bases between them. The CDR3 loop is CASIETGPEQYF. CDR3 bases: TGTGCCAGCATTGAGACAGGCCCCGAGCAGTACTTC.

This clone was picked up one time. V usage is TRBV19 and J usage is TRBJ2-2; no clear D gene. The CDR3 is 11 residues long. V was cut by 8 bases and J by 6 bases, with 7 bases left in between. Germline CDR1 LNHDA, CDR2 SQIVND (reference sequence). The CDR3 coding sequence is TGTGCCAGTGGGGTATCCGGGGAGCTGTTTTTT. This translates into CASGVSGELFF.

CDR3 nucleotide sequence: TGTGCCAGCAGTTTCAGCGGGGGCTACAATGAGCAGTTCTTC. This sequence encodes CASSFSGGYNEQFF. This chain links TRBV28 with TRBJ2-1; TRBD2 matches at 8 bases. Germline-derived CDR1 and CDR2 are MDHEN and SYDVKM. V gave up 3 bases and J gave up 3 bases; unmatched junction bases: 1. The CDR3 sequence is 14 residues long.